Listed below are T cell receptor beta chains from one sample, sequenced in a study of neurological immune-mediated disorders. Each CDR3 protein gets one entry after TCRdb re-called the 5' RACE reads with MiXCR. The data show roughly 41,000 distinct CDR3 sequences, approximately 10% seen once. Sequencing input: PBMCs. All receptors come from a man between 60 and 70 years old with HTLV-1-associated myelopathy (HAM/TSP). Each CDR3 is given with its conserved first and last residue. The D gene is left open where the match is weak. Only part of the rows carry a size: once, few, many, or a class if the clone is expanded.

J gene	V gene	D gene	clone size	CDR3 DNA	CDR3 protein
TRBJ2-6	TRBV12-3/TRBV12-4	TRBD1	many	TGTGCCAGCAGTGCCGGGACAGCGAGCTCTGGGGCCAACGTCCTGACTTTC	CASSAGTASSGANVLTF
TRBJ2-7	TRBV7-8	TRBD2	many	TGTGCCAGCAGCCGTCCGGGACTAGCGACCTCCTACGAGCAGTACTTC	CASSRPGLATSYEQYF
TRBJ1-1	TRBV5-1	NA	many	TGCGCCAGCAGCTTTTTGTTCGACACTGAAGCTTTCTTT	CASSFLFDTEAFF
TRBJ2-7	TRBV20-1	TRBD2	many	TGCAGTGCTAGATTACCTAGCGGGAGTCCCTACGAGCAGTACTTC	CSARLPSGSPYEQYF
TRBJ2-7	TRBV27	TRBD2	many	TGTGCCAGCAGCCTAACTAGCGGGAGTGTCGAGCAGTACTTC	CASSLTSGSVEQYF
TRBJ2-7	TRBV12-3/TRBV12-4	TRBD1	many	TGTGCCAGCAGCCGGGACAGGGCCTACGAGCAGTACTTC	CASSRDRAYEQYF
TRBJ2-3	TRBV18	NA	once	TGTGCCAGCTCACCGGAGATATCTGGGGGAGATACGCAGTATTTT	CASSPEISGGDTQYF
TRBJ2-7	TRBV4-2	NA	many	TGTGCCAGCAGCCAAGAAGTTTGGGGGTCAACCTACGAGCAGTACTTC	CASSQEVWGSTYEQYF
TRBJ2-1	TRBV29-1	NA	many	TGCAGCGTTGGACACAATGAGCAGTTCTTC	CSVGHNEQFF
TRBJ1-1	TRBV7-2	NA	many	TGTGCCAGCAGCTCGAAGCCTAGTGTAAACACTGAAGCTTTCTTT	CASSSKPSVNTEAFF
TRBJ2-1	TRBV28	NA	many	TGTGCCAGCAGTTTACAAGGGGTATGGTTAGACAATGAGCAGTTCTTC	CASSLQGVWLDNEQFF
TRBJ1-1	TRBV19	NA	NA	TGTGCCAGTAGTCTCGGCGGGGGGTCCCCTGAAGCTTTCTTT	CASSLGGGSPEAFF
TRBJ1-3	TRBV5-1	NA	many	TGCGCCAGCAGGCCGGCCGGGGGGCCTGGAAACACCATATATTTT	CASRPAGGPGNTIYF
TRBJ2-7	TRBV20-1	TRBD2	many	TGCAGTGCTAGAGCCTATTCCGGGACTATTGGGATGAGCTCCTACGAGCAGTACTTC	CSARAYSGTIGMSSYEQYF
TRBJ2-1	TRBV5-1	NA	many	TGCGCCAGCAGCTTGGGAGGGGAATACAATGAGCAGTTCTTC	CASSLGGEYNEQFF
TRBJ2-7	TRBV20-1	NA	many	TGCAGTGCTACCAAGGAGACTGGTAGCTCCTACGAGCAGTACTTC	CSATKETGSSYEQYF
TRBJ2-1	TRBV10-3	TRBD2	many	TGTGCCATCCTAGCGGGAATTGAGCAGTTCTTC	CAILAGIEQFF
TRBJ2-7	TRBV20-1	TRBD1	many	TGCAGTGCTACCCCGGGACAGGGGTACGAGCAGTACTTC	CSATPGQGYEQYF
TRBJ2-1	TRBV20-1	NA	many	TGCAGTGCTAGCCTAGCAGCGTACAATGAGCAGTTCTTC	CSASLAAYNEQFF
TRBJ1-5	TRBV7-2	NA	many	TGTGCCAGCAGCCCGTACAGAGATCAGCCCCAGCATTTT	CASSPYRDQPQHF
TRBJ2-1	TRBV29-1	TRBD2	many	TGCAGCGCCCGCGCGGGGGGCTCCTACAATGAGCAGTTCTTC	CSARAGGSYNEQFF
TRBJ1-5	TRBV12-3/TRBV12-4	NA	NA	TGTGCCAGCAGTTTAACTGTGATGCTGAACAGGGTGATGGCTAAGCCCCAGCATTTT	CASSLTVMLNRVMAKPQHF
TRBJ1-1	TRBV5-1	NA	many	TGCGCCAGCTCCCTAACGGCAGTGTTGGGTACTGAAGCTTTCTTT	CASSLTAVLGTEAFF
TRBJ2-7	TRBV15	NA	many	TGTGCCACCAGCAGGGACGCCGGGACAATATACGAGCAGTACTTC	CATSRDAGTIYEQYF
TRBJ2-5	TRBV6-5	NA	many	TGTGCCACCGGTCCGGGGAAAGAGACCCAGTACTTC	CATGPGKETQYF
TRBJ1-5	TRBV20-1	NA	many	TGCAGTGCAAGCGGAGGGCAAAATCAGCCCCAGCATTTT	CSASGGQNQPQHF
TRBJ2-2	TRBV9	TRBD2	many	TGTGCCAGCAGCGTAGATCTCGACGGGACTAGCGGAAACACCGGGGAGCTGTTTTTT	CASSVDLDGTSGNTGELFF
TRBJ2-5	TRBV4-1	NA	many	TGCGCCAGCGGAAGAGACACAGGTGGAGAGACCCAGTACTTC	CASGRDTGGETQYF
TRBJ1-6	TRBV5-6	NA	many	TGTGCCAGCAGCTTGCGGGCAGGTCTGGGTTCACCCCTCCACTTT	CASSLRAGLGSPLHF
TRBJ2-7	TRBV6-1	TRBD2	NA	TGTGCCAGCAGTCGGTCGTCTAGCGGGATTATCTACGAGCAGTACTTC	CASSRSSSGIIYEQYF
TRBJ2-1	TRBV3-1	TRBD2	many	TGTGCCAGCAGCCAAGAGTCCGGACTAGCGGGAGGACCCTACAATGAGCAGTTCTTC	CASSQESGLAGGPYNEQFF
TRBJ2-1	TRBV5-6	NA	many	TGTGCCAGCAGCTCGGGACGGCGCGATGAGCAGTTCTTC	CASSSGRRDEQFF
TRBJ2-7	TRBV5-1	NA	many	TGCGCCAGCAGCTTGGGCGGCAGTAACGAGCAGTACTTC	CASSLGGSNEQYF
TRBJ2-7	TRBV3-1	NA	many	TGTGCCAGCAGTTGGGGCTCCTCCTACGAGCAGTACTTC	CASSWGSSYEQYF
TRBJ2-7	TRBV28	TRBD2	many	TGTGCCAGCAGTTCCCTAGCGGGAAGGTTTCCCTACGAGCAGTACTTC	CASSSLAGRFPYEQYF
TRBJ1-1	TRBV7-2	NA	many	TGTGCCAGCAGCTTAGTTGGGAGGACTGAAGCTTTCTTT	CASSLVGRTEAFF
TRBJ1-1	TRBV2	NA	many	TGTGCCAGCAGACCCCAGGACACTGAAGCTTTCTTT	CASRPQDTEAFF
TRBJ2-4	TRBV2	NA	many	TGTGCCAGCAGTCTTGGGGAGGAAAACATTCAGTACTTC	CASSLGEENIQYF
TRBJ2-7	TRBV19	NA	few	TGTGCCAGTAGTATAGCTGGGGGCCAGGGCTACGAGCAGTACTTC	CASSIAGGQGYEQYF
TRBJ2-1	TRBV20-1	TRBD1	many	TGCAGTGCTGTCCCGGGACAGTTATACAATGAGCAGTTCTTC	CSAVPGQLYNEQFF
TRBJ2-2	TRBV5-1	TRBD2	many	TGCGCCAGCAGCTTGGATACTAGCGGGACAATCGGGGAGCTGTTTTTT	CASSLDTSGTIGELFF
TRBJ2-7	TRBV2	TRBD1	many	TGTGCCAGCAGGGACCAGACAGGGATCTCCTACGAGCAGTACTTC	CASRDQTGISYEQYF
TRBJ2-1	TRBV5-1	NA	many	TGCGCCAGCAGCTCCGGACTTAACAATGAGCAGTTCTTC	CASSSGLNNEQFF
TRBJ2-3	TRBV11-2	TRBD1	few	TGTGCCAGCAGCCGGACAGGGGTGGATTTGACAGATACGCAGTATTTT	CASSRTGVDLTDTQYF
TRBJ2-1	TRBV29-1	NA	NA	TGCAGCGTAGGCCTATCGGGCCGGCGGGGCAATGAGCAGTTCTTC	CSVGLSGRRGNEQFF
TRBJ2-2	TRBV7-3	NA	many	TGTGCCAGCAGCTTAACGTTCCAGGATCTCACCGGGGAGCTGTTTTTT	CASSLTFQDLTGELFF
TRBJ2-4	TRBV28	NA	many	TGTGCCACACAACGAGAGGCCAAAAACATTCAGTACTTC	CATQREAKNIQYF
TRBJ2-1	TRBV11-2	TRBD2	many	TGTGCCAGTCAAACTTTTAGGGGGACTAGGGCGTCTGATGAGCAGTTCTTC	CASQTFRGTRASDEQFF
TRBJ2-7	TRBV4-3	TRBD2	many	TGCGCCAGCAGCCAAGCGGCGGGAGGGGGCTACGAGCAGTACTTC	CASSQAAGGGYEQYF
TRBJ2-7	TRBV4-1	NA	many	TGCGCCAGCAGCCTGAGGGGGGGCTCCTACGAGCAGTACTTC	CASSLRGGSYEQYF
TRBJ2-7	TRBV5-1	TRBD1	many	TGCGCCAGCAGCTTGCCCCCCGGACAGGGTGGCGAGCAGTACTTC	CASSLPPGQGGEQYF
TRBJ2-2	TRBV27	TRBD1	NA	TGTACCAGCAGTGCGGACAGGCCGAACACCGGGGAGATGTTTTTT	CTSSADRPNTGEMFF
TRBJ2-7	TRBV5-6	NA	many	TGTGCCAGCAGTCCAGTGAACTACGAGAAGCAGTACTTC	CASSPVNYEKQYF
TRBJ1-2	TRBV27	NA	many	TGTGCCAGCAGCCCTCAAACGTACGGGTCGGGGGGGTATGGCTACACCTTC	CASSPQTYGSGGYGYTF
TRBJ2-2	TRBV5-1	TRBD1	many	TGCGCCAGCAGCTTTCAACAGGGGACGGCCACCGGGGAGCTGTTTTTT	CASSFQQGTATGELFF